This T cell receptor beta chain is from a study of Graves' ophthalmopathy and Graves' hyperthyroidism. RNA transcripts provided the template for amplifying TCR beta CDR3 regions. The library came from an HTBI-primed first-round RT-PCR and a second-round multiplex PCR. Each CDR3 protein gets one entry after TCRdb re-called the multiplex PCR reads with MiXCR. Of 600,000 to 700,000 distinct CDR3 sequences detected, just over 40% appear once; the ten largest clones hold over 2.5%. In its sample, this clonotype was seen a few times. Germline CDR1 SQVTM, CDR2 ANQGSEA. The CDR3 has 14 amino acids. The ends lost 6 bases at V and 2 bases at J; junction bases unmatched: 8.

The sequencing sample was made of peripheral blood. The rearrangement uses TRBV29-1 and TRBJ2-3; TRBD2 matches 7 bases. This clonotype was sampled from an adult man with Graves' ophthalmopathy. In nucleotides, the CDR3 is TGCAGCGTAAGAAGCGGGGTAATCACAGATACGCAGTATTTT. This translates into CSVRSGVITDTQYF.